This record looks at one T cell receptor beta chain sequence and its context. This specimen comes from a study of T cell responses to AZD1222 COVID-19 vaccine. Only in-frame clones appear in the TCRdb table, and some are missing; sequencing was by immunoSEQ multiplex PCR. The repertoire consists of roughly 190,000 clones, with more than 85% occurring once and the leading ten covering roughly 3.5%. V lost 4 bases to trimming and J lost 7 bases, with 13 bases between them. In germline, CDR1 is SGHAT, CDR2 FQNNGV. This CDR3 spans 13 amino acids. The chain links TRBV11-2 to TRBJ1-1; no firm D call. The sequence came from an adult who received the AZD1222 COVID-19 vaccine. Sequencing used peripheral blood, obtained 28 days after the second AZD1222 dose. The CDR3 DNA follows: TGTGCCAGCAGCTCCTCGGACGGAGATGAAGCTTTCTTT. Its protein product is CASSSSDGDEAFF.